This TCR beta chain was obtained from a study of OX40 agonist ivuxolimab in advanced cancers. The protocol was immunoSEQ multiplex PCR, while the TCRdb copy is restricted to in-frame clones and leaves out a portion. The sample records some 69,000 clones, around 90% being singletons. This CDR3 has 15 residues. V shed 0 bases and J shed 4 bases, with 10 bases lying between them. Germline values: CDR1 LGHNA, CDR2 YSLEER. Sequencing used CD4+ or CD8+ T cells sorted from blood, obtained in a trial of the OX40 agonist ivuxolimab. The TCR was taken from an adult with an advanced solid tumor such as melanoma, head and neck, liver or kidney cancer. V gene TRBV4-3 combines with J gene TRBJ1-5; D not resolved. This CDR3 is CASSQEVGGNQPQHF. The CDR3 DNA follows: TGCGCCAGCAGCCAAGAAGTCGGAGGGAATCAGCCCCAGCATTTT.